The 7 T cell receptor beta chains below all came from one sample that was sequenced in a study of low-dose radiotherapy and immunotherapy resistance in tumors. Documented time point: after trial treatment. The treatment: LDRT plus nivolumab, ipilimumab, low-dose cyclophosphamide and aspirin (RACIN trial). TCRs were put through roughly 20 PCR cycles of amplification with Phusion. A constant-region primer and the V-primer adapter served as the primer pair. TCRdb reanalysed the reads using MiXCR and keeps one entry per CDR3 protein. Of around 57,000 distinct CDR3 sequences listed, 33% were seen once; the top ten hold approximately 7.6%. The specimen comprised PBMCs, sampled after low-dose radiotherapy plus immunotherapy. Every receptor here comes from a male donor with rectosigmoid adenocarcinoma.

J is TRBJ2-7 and V is TRBV28; D might be TRBD2 (6 bases). Germline CDR1 and CDR2: MDHEN and SYDVKM. This CDR3 comprises 12 residues. V lost 10 bases, J lost 3 bases, and 13 bases lay in between. CDR3 nucleotide sequence: TGTGCCACCCAAGGGAGGAGCTACGAGCAGTACTTC. It encodes CATQGRSYEQYF.

V usage is TRBV6-2 or TRBV6-3 and J usage is TRBJ2-1, with 9 positions matching TRBD2. CDR1 MNHEY and CDR2 SVGEGT come from the germline V gene. V lost 6 bases and J lost 0; bases outside the gene matches: 3. CDR3 length: 15 residues. CDR3 in amino acids: CASRSGRNSYNEQFF. DNA for the CDR3: TGTGCCAGCAGGAGCGGGAGGAACTCCTACAATGAGCAGTTCTTC.

This clonotype was counted a few times. The chain recombines TRBV5-5 with TRBJ2-7, with D maybe TRBD1 (7 bases). Between the trimmed V and J ends, which lost 6 bases and 5 bases, there was a span of 15 bases. Germline V gene lookup returns CDR1 SGHKS and CDR2 YYEKEE (reference sequence). The CDR3 consists of 13 residues. Here the CDR3 reads CASTIPGGHEQYF. CDR3 in DNA: TGTGCCAGCACCATCCCAGGGGGGCACGAGCAGTACTTC.

This clonotype has ten or more counts. CDR3 bases: TGCGCCAGCAGCCCACAATGGGGACAGGGAGGGGGCGAGCAGTACTTC. Translated, it gives CASSPQWGQGGGEQYF. J is TRBJ2-7 and V is TRBV4-3, with 9 nucleotides matching TRBD1. Unmatched junction bases numbered 13, after V lost 4 bases and J lost 6 bases. CDR1 is LGHNA, CDR2 YSLEER, per germline. The CDR3 runs 16 residues.

At least ten counts were recorded for this clonotype. The chain has TRBV5-4 and TRBJ2-3, with a tentative D call TRBD2 (6 bases). V was cut by 3 bases and J by 0 bases, with 17 bases left in between. CDR3 length equals 17 residues. Looked up from germline, CDR1 is SGHNT and CDR2 is YYREEE (reference sequence). CDR3: CASSSALGGKSTDTQYF. The CDR3 DNA is TGTGCCAGCAGCTCCGCCCTAGGCGGGAAGAGCACAGATACGCAGTATTTT.

CDR3: CASSLNQGPRETQYF. The CDR3 coding sequence is TGTGCCAGCAGCTTAAATCAGGGGCCGAGGGAGACCCAGTACTTC. The V call is TRBV7-2, the J call TRBJ2-5; D may be TRBD1 (6 bases). Looked up from germline, CDR1 is SGHTA and CDR2 is FQGNSA. V lost 2 bases and J lost 5, with 15 bases in between. The CDR3 covers 15 residues.

This clonotype came up many times. The rearrangement uses TRBV28 and TRBJ2-7, with D tentatively TRBD1 (6 bases). The CDR3 length is 12 residues. V dropped 6 bases and J dropped 6 bases, with 12 bases sitting between them. Germline V gene lookup returns CDR1 MDHEN and CDR2 SYDVKM. In DNA, the CDR3 is TGTGCCAGCAGAAACAGGGTTGGCGAGCAGTACTTC. Protein sequence: CASRNRVGEQYF.